Presented here are 3 T cell receptor beta chains from one specimen sequenced in a study of blood T cell repertoires in COVID-19. Repertoires were generated with immunoSEQ multiplex PCR, while TCRdb's copy carries only in-frame clones and drops some. The data hold some 170,000 clones, with nearly 80% observed a single time. Material: peripheral blood. The receptor source for this set is a woman in her 70s with acute or convalescent COVID-19.

The chain has TRBV5-1 and TRBJ2-7; a possible D gene is TRBD2 (5 bases). The CDR3 extends over 14 amino acids. Germline-derived CDR1 and CDR2 are SGHRS and YFSETQ. V was pared by 4 bases and J by 7 bases, with 18 bases between. CDR3 residues: CASSPEGVTGEQYF. CDR3 nucleotides: TGCGCCAGCAGCCCGGAAGGCGTTACGGGGGAGCAGTACTTC. Drawing the rest from reference TRBV5-1 and TRBJ2-7, the complete variable domain is KAGVTQTPRYLIKTRGQQVTLSCSPISGHRSVSWYQQTPGQGLQFLFEYFSETQRNKGNFPGRFSGRQFSNSRSEMNVSTLELGDSALYLCASSPEGVTGEQYFGPGTRLTVT.

The chain has TRBV5-1 and TRBJ2-2; weak D call: TRBD2 (5 bases). The germline gives CDR1 SGHRS, CDR2 YFSETQ. The V and J ends lost 0 bases and 2 bases respectively, with 8 bases between them. This CDR3 has 15 residues. The DNA of the CDR3 is TGCGCCAGCAGCTTGGGACTAATCAACACCGGGGAGCTGTTTTTT. Protein product: CASSLGLINTGELFF.

The chain has TRBV18 and TRBJ2-1; maybe TRBD1 (6 bases). V gave up 4 bases and J gave up 8 bases, with 18 bases separating them. Germline values: CDR1 KGHSH, CDR2 LQKENI. The CDR3 totals 15 residues. The CDR3 protein is CASSLNLDSLDEQFF. DNA for the CDR3: TGTGCCAGCTCACTAAACTTGGACAGCCTCGATGAGCAGTTCTTC.